The clone carrying this TCR delta chain was counted a few times. At one end the junction does not follow the germline gene, possibly because of a read error. These data belong to a study of gamma-delta chains in newborns, infants, children. Germline V CDR1 and CDR2: GEAIGNYY, EKD. The CDR3 covers 20 residues. TCRdb re-processed the reads via CATT. The profile shows 4,500 to 5,000 delta-chain clones, 3.3% of them singletons. The chain couples TRDV2 to TRDJ3, with 11 bases fitting TRDD3. The source material was blood. The TCR was taken from a child who was a newborn, infant or young child, either healthy, febrile or measles-vaccinated (not recorded which). In nucleotides, the CDR3 is TGTGCCTATGACCGTTTGATGGGGGATACGACTGCCTGGGACACCCGACAGATGTTTTTC. Its translation is CAYDRLMGDTTAWDTRQMFF.